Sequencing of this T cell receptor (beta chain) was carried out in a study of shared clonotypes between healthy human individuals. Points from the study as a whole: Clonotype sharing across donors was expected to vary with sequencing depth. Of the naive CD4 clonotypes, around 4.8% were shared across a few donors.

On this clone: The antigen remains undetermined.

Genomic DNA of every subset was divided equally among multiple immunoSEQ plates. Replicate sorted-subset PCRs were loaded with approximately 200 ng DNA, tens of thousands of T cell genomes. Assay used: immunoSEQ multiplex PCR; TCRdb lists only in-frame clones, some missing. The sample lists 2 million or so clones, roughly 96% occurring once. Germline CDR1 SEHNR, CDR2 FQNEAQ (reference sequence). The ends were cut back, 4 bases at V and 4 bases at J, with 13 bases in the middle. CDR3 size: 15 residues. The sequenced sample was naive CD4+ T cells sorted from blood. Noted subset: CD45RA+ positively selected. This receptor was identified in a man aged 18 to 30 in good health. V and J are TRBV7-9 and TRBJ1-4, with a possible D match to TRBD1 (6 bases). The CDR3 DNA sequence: TGTGCCAGCAGCTCCACACGACAGGTTAATGAAAAACTGTTTTTT. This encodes CASSSTRQVNEKLFF. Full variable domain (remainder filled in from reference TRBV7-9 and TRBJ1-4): DTGVSQNPRHKITKRGQNVTFRCDPISEHNRLYWYRQTLGQGPEFLTYFQNEAQLEKSRLLSDRFSAERPKGSFSTLEIQRTEQGDSAMYLCASSSTRQVNEKLFFGSGTQLSVL.